This T cell receptor (beta chain) was obtained from a study of T-cell memory formation after mild COVID-19. Study overall: TCR clustering was largely donor specific.

A few counts support this clonotype. Its specificity is unknown. Study-level points and caveats: Second-wave clones with a day 37 peak had unconfirmed SARS-CoV-2 specificity.

The CDR3 spans 15 residues. Trimming shortened V by 0 bases and J by 2 bases, and 9 bases separated the two germline ends. Germline CDR1 SGHRS, CDR2 YFSETQ. TCRdb ran MiXCR on the 5' RACE reads and lists one entry per CDR3 protein. The top ten hold around a fifth of the sample, which has more than 250,000 distinct CDR3 sequences, around 15% seen once. The TCR sequence derives from a man aged 18 to 35 who had mild COVID-19 (a few samples of this study predate the infection). Cell type and time point are not known. What was sequenced was PBMCs or a T cell subset sorted from them (not recorded which). V usage is TRBV5-1 and J usage is TRBJ2-1, with D unresolved. The CDR3 loop reads CASSLAMGTYNEQFF. DNA of the CDR3: TGCGCCAGCAGCTTGGCCATGGGCACCTACAATGAGCAGTTCTTC.